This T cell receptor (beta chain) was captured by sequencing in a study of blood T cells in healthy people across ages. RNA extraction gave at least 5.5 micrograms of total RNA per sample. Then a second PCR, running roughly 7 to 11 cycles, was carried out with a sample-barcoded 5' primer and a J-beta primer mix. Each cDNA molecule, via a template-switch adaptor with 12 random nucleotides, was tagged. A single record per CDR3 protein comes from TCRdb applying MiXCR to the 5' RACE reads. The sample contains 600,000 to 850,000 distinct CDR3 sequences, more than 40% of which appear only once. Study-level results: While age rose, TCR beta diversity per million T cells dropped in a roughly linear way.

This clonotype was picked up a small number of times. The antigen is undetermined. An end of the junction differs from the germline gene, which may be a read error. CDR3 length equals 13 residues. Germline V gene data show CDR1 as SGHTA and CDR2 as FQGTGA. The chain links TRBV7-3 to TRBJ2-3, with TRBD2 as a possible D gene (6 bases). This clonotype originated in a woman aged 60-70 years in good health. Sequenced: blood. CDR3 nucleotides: TGTGCCAGCAGGCGGGAAAGCACAGGTACGCAGTATTTT. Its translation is CASRRESTGTQYF. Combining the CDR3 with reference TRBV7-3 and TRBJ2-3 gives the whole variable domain GAGVSQTPSNKVTEKGKYVELRCDPISGHTALYWYRQSLGQGPEFLIYFQGTGAADDSGLPNDRFFAVRPEGSVSTLKIQRTERGDSAVYLCASRRESTGTQYFGPGTRLTVL.